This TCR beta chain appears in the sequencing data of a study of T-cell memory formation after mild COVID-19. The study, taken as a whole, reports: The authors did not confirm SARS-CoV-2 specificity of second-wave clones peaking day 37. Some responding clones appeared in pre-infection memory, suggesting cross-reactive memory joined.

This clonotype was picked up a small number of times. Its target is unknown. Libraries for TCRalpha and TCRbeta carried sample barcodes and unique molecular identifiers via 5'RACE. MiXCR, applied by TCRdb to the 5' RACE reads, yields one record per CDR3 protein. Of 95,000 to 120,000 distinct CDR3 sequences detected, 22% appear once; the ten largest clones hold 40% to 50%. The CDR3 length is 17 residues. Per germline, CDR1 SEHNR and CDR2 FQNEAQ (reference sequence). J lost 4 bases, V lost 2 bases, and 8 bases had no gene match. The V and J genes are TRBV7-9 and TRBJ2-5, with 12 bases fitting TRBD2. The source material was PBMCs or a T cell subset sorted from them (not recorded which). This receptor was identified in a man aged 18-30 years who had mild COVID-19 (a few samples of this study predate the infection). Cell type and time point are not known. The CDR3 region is CASSLTSGGIGGETQYF. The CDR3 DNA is TGTGCCAGCAGCTTAACTAGCGGGGGGATCGGCGGAGAGACCCAGTACTTC. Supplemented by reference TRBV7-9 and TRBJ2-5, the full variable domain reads DTGVSQNPRHKITKRGQNVTFRCDPISEHNRLYWYRQTLGQGPEFLTYFQNEAQLEKSRLLSDRFSAERPKGSFSTLEIQRTEQGDSAMYLCASSLTSGGIGGETQYFGPGTRLLVL.